The T cell receptor (beta chain) described here comes from a study of CD8 T cells in ankylosing spondylitis. Study findings and constraints: Past studies reported some motif variants in reactive arthritis synovial fluid and blood.

In making TCR beta libraries, quantitative 5'-RACE with molecular barcodes was used. TCRdb re-called the 5' RACE reads through MiXCR, storing one row per CDR3 protein. The data show approximately 130,000 distinct CDR3 sequences, around 9.7% seen once. To note about this clonotype: Its antigen is currently unknown.

Germline CDR1 reads SQVTM; CDR2 reads ANQGSEA. The CDR3 runs 15 residues. V dropped 6 bases and J dropped 3; count of bases not matched to a gene: 9. The TCR originated in a male donor with ankylosing spondylitis or in good health (not recorded which). Sequencing input: blood, either unsorted or a sorted T cell fraction (not recorded which). This chain links TRBV29-1 with TRBJ1-1; 11 bases agree with TRBD1. CDR3 amino acids: CSVDPGQGVYTEAFF. In DNA form, the CDR3 reads TGCAGCGTCGATCCGGGACAGGGGGTTTACACTGAAGCTTTCTTT.